Shown below are 2 T cell receptor beta chains from a single sample sequenced in a study of blood T cell repertoires in COVID-19. This table comes from immunoSEQ multiplex PCR, and its TCRdb copy is limited to in-frame clones, with some not included. Of over 150,000 clones listed, 84% are singletons. Sequencing input: PBMCs or T cells enriched from blood (not recorded which). Receptor source: a woman in her 30s who had recovered from COVID-19.

V is TRBV24-1 and J is TRBJ1-5; unclear D gene. Germline loops: CDR1 KGHDR, CDR2 SFDVKD. V was trimmed by 4 bases and J by 7 bases, leaving 13 bases between them. The CDR3 runs to 14 residues. This CDR3 reads CATSESRAGQPQHF. CDR3 nucleotides: TGTGCCACCAGTGAGTCAAGGGCGGGACAGCCCCAGCATTTT.

The chain uses TRBV11-3 and TRBJ1-1; D gene unclear. Germline V CDR1 and CDR2: SGHNT, YENEEA. With 5 bases removed from V and 12 bases from J, the gap between germline ends came to 19 bases. The CDR3 is made up of 13 amino acids. CDR3 residues: CASSPRGLQKTFF. In DNA form, the CDR3 reads TGTGCCAGCAGCCCACGCGGGTTACAGAAGACTTTCTTT.